These 27 T cell receptor beta chains were all obtained from the same sample, sequenced in a study of shared clonotypes between healthy human individuals. Libraries were prepared by immunoSEQ multiplex PCR; TCRdb keeps only in-frame clonotypes and omits some of them. Here the sample spans 2 million to 2.5 million clones, 85% to 95% being singletons. Sequencing input: naive CD4+ T cells from PBMCs. The subset denotes: CD45RA+ positively selected. These receptors came from a man between 18 and 29 years old in good health. Some clones in this sample may be carry-over from other donors' samples.

This chain links TRBV7-9 with TRBJ1-2, with D possibly TRBD1 on 6 matching bases. The germline V gene has CDR1 SEHNR and CDR2 FQNEAQ (reference sequence). V was shortened by 3 bases and J by 5 bases, with 10 bases between the two germline ends. The CDR3 has 13 amino acids. CDR3 region: CASSFPGEYGYTF. The DNA for the CDR3 is TGTGCCAGCAGCTTCCCAGGGGAATATGGCTACACCTTC.

This clone was seen only once. CDR3 protein: CASSLGQALLSGNTIYF. The CDR3 DNA sequence: TGTGCCAGCTCACTGGGACAGGCCCTGCTCTCTGGAAACACCATATATTTT. The chain combines TRBV18 with TRBJ1-3; TRBD1 aligns across 8 bases. Germline V gene data show CDR1 as KGHSH and CDR2 as LQKENI. Trimming at V came to 4 bases and at J to 0 bases, leaving 8 bases not matched to a gene. The CDR3 is made up of 17 amino acids.

The chain carries TRBV6-6 and TRBJ2-5; D is possibly TRBD2 (5 bases). Germline CDR1 and CDR2: MNHNY and SVGAGI (reference sequence). V lost 2 bases and J lost 6, with 13 bases in between. The CDR3 loop spans 14 amino acids. In nucleotides, the CDR3 is TGTGCCAGCAGTTACCGCGAACTAGGTCAGACCCAGTACTTC. Translating gives CASSYRELGQTQYF.

This clone showed up just once. The V call is TRBV5-4, the J call TRBJ2-3, with TRBD2 as a possible D gene (6 bases). V was clipped by 2 bases and J by 0 bases, with 10 bases between them. This CDR3 spans 15 amino acids. Germline V gives CDR1 SGHNT, CDR2 YYREEE (reference sequence). The CDR3 region is CASSFPGRSTDTQYF. The CDR3 bases are TGTGCCAGCAGCTTCCCAGGGAGGAGCACAGATACGCAGTATTTT.

The rearrangement links TRBV5-1 to TRBJ2-7; 9 positions agree with TRBD1. V shed 0 bases, J shed 5 bases, and the junction held 12 bases outside the gene matches. Looked up from germline, CDR1 is SGHRS and CDR2 is YFSETQ. This CDR3 comprises 17 residues. CDR3 residues: CASSLATGGQGFHEQYF. Here the CDR3 DNA reads TGCGCCAGCAGCTTGGCGACTGGGGGACAGGGTTTCCACGAGCAGTACTTC.

On this clone: The identical CDR3 is also encoded by other nucleotide sequences in the sample. The chain combines TRBV6-5 with TRBJ2-7, with TRBD2 identical over 8 bases. This CDR3 has 14 residues. Germline assignment: CDR1 MNHEY and CDR2 SVGAGI. V was pared by 6 bases and J by 2 bases, with 6 bases of the junction left unmatched. In nucleotides, the CDR3 is TGTGCCAGCAGCCCGGGGGGGAGACCCTACGAGCAGTACTTC. Its protein is CASSPGGRPYEQYF.

Note on this clone: At one end, the junction sequence differs from germline, possibly due to a read error. This chain connects TRBV5-1 to TRBJ2-3, with 14 positions matching TRBD2. The germline V gene has CDR1 SGHRS and CDR2 YFSETQ. The CDR3 runs 15 residues. CDR3 residues: CASRGTSGSIDTQYF. The CDR3 DNA follows: TGCGCCAGCAGGGGGACTAGCGGGAGCATAGATACGCAGTATTTT.

In its sample, this clone was seen once. The chain combines TRBV28 with TRBJ2-3; D remains ambiguous. The CDR3 sequence is 13 residues long. Germline V CDR1 and CDR2: MDHEN, SYDVKM. Between the trimmed V and J ends, which lost 5 bases and 2 bases, there was a span of 8 bases. The CDR3 DNA reads TGTGCCAGCAGTCTGGGCTTCACAGATACGCAGTATTTT. It is translated as CASSLGFTDTQYF. The full variable domain, completed using reference TRBV28 and TRBJ2-3, is DVKVTQSSRYLVKRTGEKVFLECVQDMDHENMFWYRQDPGLGLRLIYFSYDVKMKEKGDIPEGYSVSREKKERFSLILESASTNQTSMYLCASSLGFTDTQYFGPGTRLTVL.

This chain connects TRBV10-3 to TRBJ2-3; TRBD1 agrees at 7 bases. The CDR3 extends over 18 amino acids. Losses at the gene ends were 0 bases for V and 0 bases for J; bases not matched to a gene: 9. Germline-derived CDR1 and CDR2 are ENHRY and SYGVKD. CDR3 bases: TGTGCCATCAGTGAGTCCCCGGGACAGTCGTCTAGCACAGATACGCAGTATTTT. The encoded protein is CAISESPGQSSSTDTQYF.

This chain connects TRBV28 to TRBJ1-1; the match to TRBD1 covers 7 bases. V lost 8 bases, J lost 3 bases, and 6 bases stayed unmatched. This CDR3 is built from 13 residues. CDR1 is MDHEN, CDR2 SYDVKM, per germline. CDR3 sequence: CASVKQGYTEAFF. The CDR3 bases are TGTGCCAGCGTGAAACAGGGGTACACTGAAGCTTTCTTT.

This sequence joins TRBV28 and TRBJ2-5; TRBD2 aligns across 7 bases. The germline V gene encodes CDR1 MDHEN and CDR2 SYDVKM. CDR3 length equals 14 residues. V lost 5 bases, J lost 7 bases, and 10 bases stayed unmatched. The CDR3 reads CASSAGVYWGTQYF. CDR3 bases: TGTGCCAGCAGTGCGGGGGTCTATTGGGGGACCCAGTACTTC.

V and J are TRBV28 and TRBJ2-7, with D tentatively TRBD2 (6 bases). CDR1 MDHEN and CDR2 SYDVKM come from the germline V gene. V was shortened by 4 bases and J by 5 bases, with 21 bases between the two germline ends. The CDR3 is made up of 16 amino acids. CDR3 sequence (DNA): TGTGCCAGCAGTTCGGAGGGAGCAGGAAGGTTTCACGAGCAGTACTTC. Translated, it gives CASSSEGAGRFHEQYF.

The chain is built from TRBV2 and TRBJ1-5; a possible D gene is TRBD1 (6 bases). From germline, CDR1 is SNHLY and CDR2 FYNNEI. Trimming removed 5 bases from V and 4 bases from J, with 18 bases in between. CDR3 length equals 16 residues. The DNA of the CDR3 is TGTGCCAGCAGTAAAAGGGACACCCTGGGGAATCAGCCCCAGCATTTT. It yields the protein CASSKRDTLGNQPQHF.

For the CDR3, the DNA is TGTGCCAGCAGTGTGTGGTATCCCCCCGGGGAAGACAATGAGCAGTTCTTC. Translation: CASSVWYPPGEDNEQFF. The V gene is TRBV6-4, the J gene TRBJ2-1; D perhaps matches TRBD2 (5 bases). V lost 4 bases, J lost 5 bases, and 21 bases lay in between. Germline assignment: CDR1 MRHNA and CDR2 SNTAGT. There are 17 residues in the CDR3.

The CDR3 is CASRGGTSGSNEQFF. The CDR3 DNA reads as TGTGCCAGCAGGGGCGGGACTAGCGGGAGCAATGAGCAGTTCTTC. This chain joins TRBV4-2 and TRBJ2-1; the match to TRBD2 covers 14 bases. Looked up from germline, CDR1 is LGHNA and CDR2 is YNFKEQ. Unmatched junction bases numbered 4, after V lost 6 bases and J lost 6 bases. This CDR3 is 15 amino acids long.

This chain connects TRBV6-1 to TRBJ1-1, with D unclear. CDR1 and CDR2 (germline): MNHNS, SASEGT. The CDR3 is made up of 13 amino acids. V was shortened by 6 bases and J by 5 bases, with 13 bases between the two germline ends. CDR3 residues: CASRRGLTTEAFF. The CDR3 region has the DNA TGTGCCAGCAGGAGAGGTCTGACAACTGAAGCTTTCTTT.

The chain employs TRBV12-5 and TRBJ2-7; TRBD1 matches at 9 bases. J lost 3 bases, V lost 5 bases, and 5 bases had no gene match. CDR1 LGHNT and CDR2 FRNRAP come from the germline V gene. The CDR3 is 14 amino acids. CDR3 DNA sequence: TGTGCTAGTGGTCCCGGACAGGGGTACTACGAGCAGTACTTC. Encoded protein: CASGPGQGYYEQYF. Variable domain in full (rest from reference TRBV12-5 and TRBJ2-7): DARVTQTPRHKVTEMGQEVTMRCQPILGHNTVFWYRQTMMQGLELLAYFRNRAPLDDSGMPKDRFSAEMPDATLATLKIQPSEPRDSAVYFCASGPGQGYYEQYFGPGTRLTVT.

V gene TRBV28 combines with J gene TRBJ2-6, with a tentative D call TRBD2 (6 bases). The CDR3 is 17 residues long. The V gene lost 5 bases and the J gene lost 2 bases, with 16 bases spanning the gap. The germline gives CDR1 MDHEN, CDR2 SYDVKM. CDR3 protein: CASSPPWGVPGANVLTF. DNA for the CDR3: TGTGCCAGCAGTCCCCCATGGGGGGTCCCTGGGGCCAACGTCCTGACTTTC.

Only one count was recorded for this clone. V and J are TRBV5-1 and TRBJ2-7, with a possible D match to TRBD2 (5 bases). From germline, CDR1 is SGHRS and CDR2 YFSETQ. Trimming left V 3 bases short and J 3 bases short, with 10 bases between. CDR3 length equals 13 residues. The CDR3 DNA reads TGCGCCAGCAGCTCCGAGGCGGGCTACGAGCAGTACTTC. Residues: CASSSEAGYEQYF.

The chain employs TRBV15 and TRBJ2-7, with 7 bases identical to TRBD1. V lost 3 bases and J lost 6; bases outside the gene matches: 8. CDR1 and CDR2 from the germline V gene are LNHNV and YYDKDF (reference sequence). The CDR3 loop spans 14 amino acids. The CDR3 region has the DNA TGTGCCACCAGCAGGGAACGAAGGGGGCGCGAGCAGTACTTC. It encodes CATSRERRGREQYF.

The genes are TRBV28 and TRBJ1-2; 8 nucleotides line up with TRBD1. The trim removed 4 bases at V and 8 bases at J, leaving 9 bases unmatched. CDR3 size: 14 residues. The germline V gene encodes CDR1 MDHEN and CDR2 SYDVKM. CDR3 nucleotide sequence: TGTGCCAGCAGTTCCTCTCGGACAGGGAGGGGCTACACCTTC. Translating it yields CASSSSRTGRGYTF.

CDR3 in amino acids: CASSPGLALQETQYF. The CDR3 DNA reads as TGTGCCAGCAGCCCTGGACTAGCGCTCCAAGAGACCCAGTACTTC. The rearrangement links TRBV28 to TRBJ2-5, with 9 bases lining up with TRBD2. This CDR3 is built from 15 residues. CDR1 is MDHEN and CDR2 is SYDVKM in the germline V gene. V gave up 6 bases and J gave up 1 base; unmatched junction bases: 6.

Notes on this clone: Other DNA sequences within the sample encode an identical CDR3. The rearrangement links TRBV5-1 to TRBJ1-1; TRBD1 is a possible D gene (5 bases). The CDR3 length is 14 residues. Germline CDR1 is SGHRS and CDR2 is YFSETQ. V shed 0 bases and J shed 2 bases, with 8 bases lying between them. This CDR3 reads CASSLDRLNTEAFF. CDR3 sequence (DNA): TGCGCCAGCAGCTTGGACAGGCTAAACACTGAAGCTTTCTTT. The full variable domain, completed using reference TRBV5-1 and TRBJ1-1, is KAGVTQTPRYLIKTRGQQVTLSCSPISGHRSVSWYQQTPGQGLQFLFEYFSETQRNKGNFPGRFSGRQFSNSRSEMNVSTLELGDSALYLCASSLDRLNTEAFFGQGTRLTVV.

This chain joins TRBV9 and TRBJ2-1; the match to TRBD2 covers 12 bases. This CDR3 has 15 residues. With 4 bases clipped from V and 6 bases from J, the junction kept 5 bases outside the gene matches. Germline loops: CDR1 SGDLS, CDR2 YYNGEE. This CDR3 is CASSSLAGGPNEQFF. CDR3 coding DNA: TGTGCCAGCAGCAGTCTAGCGGGAGGGCCCAATGAGCAGTTCTTC.

This clone has only a few counts. The chain employs TRBV5-6 and TRBJ1-5; 11 bases line up with TRBD1. Germline loops: CDR1 SGHDT, CDR2 YYEEEE. The CDR3 consists of 15 residues. With V trimmed by 3 bases and J by 4 bases, 3 bases remained unmatched. In DNA, the CDR3 is TGTGCCAGCAGCTATTGGGACAGGGGGAATCAGCCCCAGCATTTT. It yields the protein CASSYWDRGNQPQHF.

The chain joins TRBV5-4 to TRBJ1-1; no definite D call. CDR1 and CDR2 from the germline V gene are SGHNT and YYREEE (reference sequence). The CDR3 is 14 residues long. Deletions cut 2 bases from V and 1 base from J, with 9 bases between. CDR3 loop: CASSLTVSNTEAFF. The CDR3 DNA follows: TGTGCCAGCAGCTTAACAGTTTCGAACACTGAAGCTTTCTTT.

The rearrangement joins TRBV27 to TRBJ2-7, with D possibly TRBD1 on 5 matching bases. The CDR3 runs to 15 residues. Germline V gives CDR1 MNHEY, CDR2 SMNVEV (reference sequence). The V gene lost 2 bases and the J gene lost 3 bases, with 14 bases spanning the gap. The CDR3 protein is CASSLGRAAVYEQYF. CDR3 bases: TGTGCCAGCAGTTTAGGCAGGGCTGCAGTCTACGAGCAGTACTTC.